The entry below gives a single T cell receptor beta chain sequence along with its context. What it binds is not known. Profiled with immunoSEQ multiplex PCR; TCRdb holds only in-frame clones, not every one. The sample has tens of thousands of clones; approximately 52% are singletons. J gave up 1 base and V 5 bases, and 1 base lay outside the gene matches. The CDR3 extends over 13 amino acids. Germline values: CDR1 MDHEN, CDR2 SYDVKM. This specimen comes from a study of cytotoxic CD8 clonotypes in ibrutinib-treated CLL. Looking at the study overall: After a median roughly twelve months on treatment (6 to 36), response samples were drawn. Study-wide results and caveats: Sustained-remission and progressing patients were not sampled at matched times.

The source of this sequence is a human donor with chronic lymphocytic leukemia. This sample comprised PBMCs, obtained after 24 months of ibrutinib treatment. This chain links TRBV28 with TRBJ1-1, with TRBD1 matching 7 bases. DNA for the CDR3: TGTGCCAGCAGTCGGACAGGGAACACTGAAGCTTTCTTT. Residues: CASSRTGNTEAFF.